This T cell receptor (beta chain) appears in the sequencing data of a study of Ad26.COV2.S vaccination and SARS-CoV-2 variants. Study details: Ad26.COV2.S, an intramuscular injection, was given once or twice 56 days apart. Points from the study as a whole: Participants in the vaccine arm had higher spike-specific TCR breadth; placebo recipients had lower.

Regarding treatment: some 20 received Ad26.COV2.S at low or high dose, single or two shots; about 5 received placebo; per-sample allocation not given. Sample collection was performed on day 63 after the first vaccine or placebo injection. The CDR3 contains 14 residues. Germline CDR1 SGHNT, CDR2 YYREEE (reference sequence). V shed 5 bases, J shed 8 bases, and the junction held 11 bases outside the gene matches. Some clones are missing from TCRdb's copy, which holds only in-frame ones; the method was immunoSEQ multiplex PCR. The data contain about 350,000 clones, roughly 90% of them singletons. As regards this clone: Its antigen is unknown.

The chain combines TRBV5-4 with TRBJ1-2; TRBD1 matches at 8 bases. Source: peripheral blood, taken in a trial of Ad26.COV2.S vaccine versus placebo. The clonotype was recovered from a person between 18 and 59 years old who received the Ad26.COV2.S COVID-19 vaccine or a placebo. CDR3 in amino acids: CASRTDRGTSGYTF. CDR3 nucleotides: TGTGCCAGCAGAACAGACAGGGGAACGAGCGGCTACACCTTC.